This is a list of T cell receptor beta chains from one sample in a study of cytomegalovirus exposure and HLA in healthy donors. Method: immunoSEQ multiplex PCR; TCRdb's copy keeps in-frame clones and lacks some. The sample has about 160,000 clones, roughly 76% seen once; the top ten hold around 1.4%. What was sequenced was PBMCs. These receptors were obtained from a man aged 55 to 69 in good health and CMV-seronegative. Both conserved end residues are trimmed from each CDR3. Clone size is stated in some rows and not others, as once, few, many or a class when expanded.

v_call	j_call	cdr3_length	clone_size	cdr3_aa
TRBV29-1	TRBJ2-3	12	.	SVGGEIGTDTQY
TRBV27	TRBJ1-5	12	.	ASSLTYSNQPQH
TRBV4-3	TRBJ2-7	12	.	ASSQDTWSYEQY
TRBV5-6	TRBJ2-7	11	.	ASSQTGLYEQY
TRBV19	TRBJ1-6	11	few	ASSIGEDTFLH
TRBV21-1	TRBJ2-7	12	once	ASGSTSRSYEQY
TRBV11-2	TRBJ2-5	14	.	ASSPGLAGGGETQY
TRBV7-2	TRBJ2-7	11	once	ASSFQRGYEQY
TRBV11-2	TRBJ2-2	14	.	ASSLVSAGGTGELF
TRBV29-1	TRBJ2-5	13	.	SVESGQGLRETQY
TRBV7-2	TRBJ1-5	14	.	ASSPQAAARGQPQH
TRBV7-9	TRBJ2-1	9	.	ASSAGVEQF
TRBV15	TRBJ1-5	13	.	ATSRVRQGNQPQH
TRBV11-2	TRBJ2-7	10	.	ASSSSSYEQY
TRBV7-8	TRBJ1-5	13	.	ASSLAGQMDQPQH
TRBV28	TRBJ2-5	11	once	ATIAGGVETQY
TRBV18	TRBJ2-1	13	.	ASSPQEMEGGQQF
TRBV20-1	TRBJ2-1	9	.	SARPTGDQF
TRBV5-1	TRBJ2-7	13	.	ASSLGQGATYEQY
TRBV27	TRBJ1-1	11	.	ASRQGWVGEAF
TRBV7-2	TRBJ1-2	13	.	ASSSPTGAIYGYT
TRBV5-1	TRBJ2-1	13	.	ASSLNGGAEDEQF
TRBV6-5	TRBJ1-2	13	.	ASSRAGGKGYGYT
TRBV7-9	TRBJ2-3	10	.	APGSSTDTQY
TRBV10-2	TRBJ1-1	11	.	ASSEPQNTEAF
TRBV7-3	TRBJ1-1	12	.	ASSPGHTNTEAF